This T cell receptor (beta chain) was recorded in a study of blood T cell repertoires in COVID-19. Germline V gene data show CDR1 as LNHNV and CDR2 as YYDKDF (reference sequence). V dropped 0 bases and J dropped 2 bases, with 8 bases sitting between them. The CDR3 has 15 residues. Authors' data handling: Using reference gene primer amplification, nucleated cell counts were estimated. The repertoire was sequenced with immunoSEQ multiplex PCR; TCRdb's copy has only in-frame clones and lacks some. The V and J calls and clone size were taken over from that table, and D and trimming were inferred from the DNA. The sample yields some 340,000 clones, more than 90% seen once. The study recruited exposed participants who had met a COVID-19 case within 2 weeks before entry.

The TCR was taken from a young woman who had been exposed to COVID-19. The material sequenced was PBMCs or T cells enriched from blood (not recorded which). The chain has TRBV15 and TRBJ2-1, with a tentative D call TRBD2 (5 bases). The CDR3 DNA reads TGTGCCACCAGCAGAGACGCGAGGGCCTACAATGAGCAGTTCTTC. Its translation: CATSRDARAYNEQFF.